The 15 T cell receptor beta chains given below trace back to one sample, sequenced in a study of quantifying T cell responses using KT2 cells (dated 2017 in TCRdb). Context from the whole study: RNA was DNase-treated and reverse transcribed with TCR alpha and beta constant-region primers, mostly using SuperScript III.

The library was obtained by UMI-ligation and nested PCR. TCRdb lists the instrument as Illumina MiSeq. Using T4 RNA ligase 1, a single-stranded oligonucleotide bearing the Illumina SP2 sequence plus a UMI was ligated onto the 3' end of the cDNA. PCR1 ran approximately 4 cycles (98°C 15 s, 69°C 30 s, 72°C 40 s); the beta primer was an equimolar mix of RC1.1 and RC1.2 covering TRBC1 and TRBC2. TCRdb reran the public reads through fastp at Q25 and MiXCR, keeping productive beta chains. Rows matching on CDR3 protein sequence are summarized as one entry with the most common DNA and genes. The table for this sample lists about 33,000 distinct CDR3 sequences; around a tenth of them were counted only once. The top ten clones comprise 8% to 10% of the sample. Sequenced sample: PBMCs spiked with cells of the T cell clone KT2. These receptors were collected from a human donor.

The J gene is TRBJ1-2, the V gene TRBV12-3 or TRBV12-4; D gene ambiguous. Trimming left V 3 bases short and J 8 bases short, with 22 bases between. This CDR3 is built from 16 residues. The CDR3 loop is CASSFQFRNGFFGYTF. DNA for the CDR3: TGTGCCAGCAGTTTTCAATTCAGGAATGGGTTCTTCGGCTACACCTTC.

V is TRBV6-1 and J is TRBJ2-7, with TRBD1 as a possible D gene (6 bases). CDR1 and CDR2 from the germline V gene are MNHNS and SASEGT. V lost 6 bases and J 4 bases, leaving 13 bases between the germline ends. CDR3 length: 13 amino acids. CDR3 DNA sequence: TGTGCCAGCAGCCGGACAGCCCCATACGAGCAGTACTTC. It encodes CASSRTAPYEQYF.

This clonotype was seen ten or more times. The V gene is TRBV4-2, the J gene TRBJ2-1; 7 bases align to TRBD1. The V and J ends lost 2 bases and 2 bases, in that order; junction bases with no gene match: 6. The CDR3 extends over 16 amino acids. Per the germline V gene, CDR1 is LGHNA and CDR2 is YNFKEQ. The CDR3 region is CASSQFTGEPYNEQFF. CDR3 nucleotide sequence: TGTGCCAGCAGCCAATTTACAGGGGAACCCTACAATGAGCAGTTCTTC.

This clonotype was counted at least ten times. This chain links TRBV29-1 with TRBJ1-4; TRBD1 agrees at 8 bases. The V and J ends lost 6 bases and 4 bases, in that order; junction bases with no gene match: 4. This CDR3 has 13 residues. The V gene's germline CDR1 is SQVTM and CDR2 ANQGSEA. CDR3 loop: CSVGTGDNEKLFF. The CDR3 nucleotides are TGCAGCGTGGGGACAGGAGATAATGAAAAACTGTTTTTT.

This clonotype was detected a few times. The rearrangement uses TRBV14 and TRBJ1-5; 9 nucleotides agree with TRBD1. The CDR3 has 19 amino acids. Germline CDR1 reads SGHDN; CDR2 reads FVKESK. V trimming: 1 base; J trimming: 1 base; junction bases outside the gene matches: 11. CDR3 residues: CASSQVPWTGVGSNQPQHF. The CDR3 DNA is TGTGCCAGCAGCCAAGTTCCTTGGACAGGGGTCGGAAGCAATCAGCCCCAGCATTTT.

This clonotype was seen at least ten times. This chain connects TRBV29-1 to TRBJ1-4, with TRBD1 identical over 8 bases. Germline CDR1 is SQVTM and CDR2 is ANQGSEA. The CDR3 contains 14 residues. V gave up 6 bases and J gave up 3 bases; unmatched junction bases: 6. The CDR3 sequence: CSVGAGGPNEKLFF. DNA of the CDR3: TGCAGCGTGGGGGCAGGGGGCCCTAATGAAAAACTGTTTTTT.

At least ten counts were recorded for this clonotype. The J gene is TRBJ2-3, the V gene TRBV11-3; a weak D match, TRBD2 (6 bases). Trimming pared 1 base from V and 2 bases from J, leaving 7 bases between. This CDR3 contains 14 residues. Germline CDR1 is SGHNT and CDR2 is YENEEA. The DNA of the CDR3 is TGTGCCAGCAGCTTAGGGAGGGCCACAGATACGCAGTATTTT. It translates to CASSLGRATDTQYF.

This clonotype has just a few counts. V gene TRBV21-1 combines with J gene TRBJ1-1; no DNA check was done on the table's D call, TRBD1. TRBV21-1 is described as a pseudogene. The CDR3 is made up of 16 amino acids. CDR3 bases: TGTGCCAGCAGCACGCACCCGGGGCCTATGAACACTGAAGCTTTCTTT. Its protein product is CASSTHPGPMNTEAFF.

In DNA, the CDR3 is TGTGCCAGCAGGATCGATGGGACATCGAACACTGAAGCTTTCTTT. It translates to CASRIDGTSNTEAFF. This chain uses TRBV11-1 with TRBJ1-1; D is perhaps TRBD1 (6 bases). V lost 6 bases and J lost 1, with 15 bases in between. The germline CDR1 and CDR2 sequences are SGHAT and FQDESV (reference sequence). The CDR3 runs 15 residues.

This clonotype was picked up many times. This chain connects TRBV6-6 to TRBJ1-4; D is perhaps TRBD1 (5 bases). From germline, CDR1 is MNHNY and CDR2 SVGAGI (reference sequence). The V end lost 2 bases, the J end lost 8 bases, and 24 bases lay between the germline ends. The CDR3 is made up of 18 amino acids. The CDR3 region is CASSYPQGVKENREKLFF. CDR3 DNA: TGTGCCAGCAGTTACCCCCAAGGGGTGAAGGAGAATAGGGAAAAACTGTTTTTT.

This chain joins TRBV5-6 and TRBJ2-6; D gene unclear. Trimming pared 4 bases from V and 0 bases from J, leaving 8 bases between. Per the germline V gene, CDR1 is SGHDT and CDR2 is YYEEEE. The CDR3 loop spans 15 amino acids. CDR3 nucleotides: TGTGCCAGCAGCCCAGAGTTCTCTGGGGCCAACGTCCTGACTTTC. Translating gives CASSPEFSGANVLTF.

This clonotype was seen many times. The gene calls are TRBV6-1 and TRBJ1-2, with 9 bases aligning to TRBD1. V lost 6 bases and J lost 8; bases outside the gene matches: 7. CDR1 is MNHNS, CDR2 SASEGT, per germline. The CDR3 has 13 amino acids. CDR3 bases: TGTGCCAGCAGGCGTACAGGGGGCGAAGGCTACACCTTC. Protein: CASRRTGGEGYTF.

This clonotype has ten or more counts. This chain joins TRBV20-1 and TRBJ2-7; D call uncertain. V was cut by 3 bases and J by 2 bases, with 8 bases left in between. CDR1 and CDR2 from the germline V gene are DFQATT and SNEGSKA (reference sequence). CDR3 length: 12 residues. CDR3 sequence reads: CSASHSAYEQYF. Written as DNA, the CDR3 is TGCAGTGCTAGTCACTCGGCCTACGAGCAGTACTTC.

A few counts support this clonotype. The rearrangement uses TRBV7-2 and TRBJ2-3; D not resolved. This CDR3 comprises 12 residues. Trimming stripped 5 bases from V and 0 bases from J, with 3 bases between. CDR1 is SGHTA and CDR2 is FQGNSA in the germline V gene. The CDR3 nucleotides read TGTGCCAGCAGCCGTAGCACAGATACGCAGTATTTT. Translated: CASSRSTDTQYF.

As for this clonotype: This could be a read error, since a much larger clone is one nucleotide away. The chain employs TRBV4-1 and TRBJ2-5; unclear D gene. The length of the CDR3 is 14 residues. Trimming cost V 1 base and J 0 bases, with 6 bases left between them. Germline assignment: CDR1 MGHRA and CDR2 YSYEKL. In nucleotides, the CDR3 is TGCGCCAGCAGCCAAGTGGCTGACCAAGAGACCCAGTACTTC. Encoded protein: CASSQVADQETQYF.